Presented here are 7 T cell receptor beta chains from one specimen sequenced in a study of blood T cells in healthy people across ages. With a J-beta primer mix and a sample-barcoded 5' primer, a second PCR ran 7 to 11 cycles. TCRdb ran MiXCR on the 5' RACE reads and lists one entry per CDR3 protein. The data show roughly 900,000 distinct CDR3 sequences, roughly 50% seen once. Material: blood. The receptors originated from a man aged 25 to 40 in good health.

Details on this clonotype: Possible read error: a much larger clone is one base away. The CDR3 loop is CASSVKLAGVSETQYF. CDR3 in DNA: TGTGCCAGCAGTGTGAAACTAGCGGGGGTTTCAGAGACGCAGTATTTT. The J gene is TRBJ2-3, the V gene TRBV2; TRBD2 aligns across 11 bases. Per the germline V gene, CDR1 is SNHLY and CDR2 is FYNNEI. This CDR3 is 16 amino acids long.

The rearrangement joins TRBV20-1 to TRBJ2-3, with D uncertain. Trimming removed 0 bases at V and 0 bases at J, with 16 bases between. In germline, CDR1 is DFQATT, CDR2 SNEGSKA (reference sequence). The CDR3 spans 17 residues. The CDR3 here is CSARDVGLGSSTDTQYF. The CDR3 region has the DNA TGCAGTGCTAGAGATGTGGGGTTGGGGTCCAGCACAGATACGCAGTATTTT.

The chain couples TRBV10-3 to TRBJ1-2, with D unclear. The germline gives CDR1 ENHRY, CDR2 SYGVKD. The CDR3 consists of 13 residues. Trimming stripped 5 bases from V and 3 bases from J, with 10 bases between. This CDR3 reads CAISPSGDYGYTF. The CDR3 DNA follows: TGTGCCATCAGTCCCTCCGGGGACTATGGCTACACCTTC.

This clonotype was detected many times. The chain carries TRBV7-4 and TRBJ2-1; TRBD1 agrees at 9 bases. The CDR3 runs to 15 residues. Germline-derived CDR1 and CDR2 are SGHVT and SQSDAQ. With V trimmed by 5 bases and J by 7 bases, 9 bases remained unmatched. CDR3 in DNA: TGTGCCAGCAGCCACCGGGACAGGGAAGAAAATGAGCAGTTCTTC. Encoded protein: CASSHRDREENEQFF.

The chain is built from TRBV27 and TRBJ2-2, with TRBD1 identical over 11 bases. V was clipped by 6 bases and J by 7 bases; unmatched bases: 10. Germline CDR1 reads MNHEY; CDR2 reads SMNVEV (reference sequence). This CDR3 contains 16 residues. The CDR3 nucleotides read TGTGCCAGCAGCCTTAAGGACAGGGGGCTGATCGGGGAGCTGTTTTTT. Its translation: CASSLKDRGLIGELFF.

This chain links TRBV28 with TRBJ1-2, with 7 bases that match TRBD1. CDR1 MDHEN and CDR2 SYDVKM come from the germline V gene. V lost 4 bases, J lost 7 bases, and 9 bases stayed unmatched. The length of the CDR3 is 14 residues. The CDR3 DNA is TGTGCCAGCAGTTCTACAGGGGTAGGTGGTGGCTACACCTTC. Its translation: CASSSTGVGGGYTF.

The chain employs TRBV27 and TRBJ2-6; D ambiguous. The V end was cut by 6 bases, the J end by 0 bases, with 9 bases between. There are 15 residues in the CDR3. Germline V gene lookup returns CDR1 MNHEY and CDR2 SMNVEV (reference sequence). The CDR3 here is CASSPLGSGANVLTF. CDR3 coding DNA: TGTGCCAGCAGCCCGCTGGGCTCTGGGGCCAACGTCCTGACTTTC.